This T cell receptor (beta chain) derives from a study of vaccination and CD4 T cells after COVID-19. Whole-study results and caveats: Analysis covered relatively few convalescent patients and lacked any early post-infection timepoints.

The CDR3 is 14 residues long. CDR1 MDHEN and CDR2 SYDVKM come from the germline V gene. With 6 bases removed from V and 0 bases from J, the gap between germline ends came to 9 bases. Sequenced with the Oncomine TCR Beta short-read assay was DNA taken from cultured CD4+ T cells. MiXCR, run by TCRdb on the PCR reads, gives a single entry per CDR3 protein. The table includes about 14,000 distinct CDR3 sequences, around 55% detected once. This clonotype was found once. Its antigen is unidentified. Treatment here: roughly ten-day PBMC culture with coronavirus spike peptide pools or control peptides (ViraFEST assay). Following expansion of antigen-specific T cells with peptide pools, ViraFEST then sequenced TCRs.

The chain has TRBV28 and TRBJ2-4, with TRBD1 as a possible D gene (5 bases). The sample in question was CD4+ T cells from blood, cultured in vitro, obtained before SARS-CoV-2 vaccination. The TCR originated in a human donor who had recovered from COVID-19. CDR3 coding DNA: TGTGCCAGCAGGACAGCACTAGCCAAAAACATTCAGTACTTC. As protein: CASRTALAKNIQYF.